This TCR beta chain stems from a study of CD8 T cell repertoires and HIV-1 epitope variants. Germline values: CDR1 SGHAT, CDR2 FQDESV (reference sequence). V lost 5 bases to trimming and J lost 4 bases; unmatched junction nucleotides: 9. CDR3 size: 18 residues. A note on this clone: Its antigen is not known.

Profiling relied on immunoSEQ multiplex PCR, and the TCRdb table lists in-frame clones only, not all of them. The sample includes some 5,700 clones, more than 65% of them seen just once. This sequence joins TRBV11-1 and TRBJ2-3; TRBD2 matches 16 bases. Sequences were obtained from cultured CD8+ T cells derived from PBMCs. The sequence derives from a male donor with HIV. CDR3 DNA sequence: TGTGCCAGCAGCCCGGGGACTAGCGGGGGGGCCGTCGCAGATACGCAGTATTTT. Translated: CASSPGTSGGAVADTQYF.